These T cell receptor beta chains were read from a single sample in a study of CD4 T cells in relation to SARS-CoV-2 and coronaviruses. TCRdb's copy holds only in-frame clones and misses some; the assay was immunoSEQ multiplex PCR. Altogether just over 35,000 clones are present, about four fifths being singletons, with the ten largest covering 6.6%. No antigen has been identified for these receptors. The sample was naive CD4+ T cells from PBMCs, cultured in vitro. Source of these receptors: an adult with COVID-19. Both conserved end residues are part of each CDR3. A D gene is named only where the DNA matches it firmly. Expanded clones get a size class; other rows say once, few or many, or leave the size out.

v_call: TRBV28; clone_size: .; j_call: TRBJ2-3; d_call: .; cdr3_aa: CASSFGGTSTDTQYF; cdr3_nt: TGTGCCAGCAGTTTCGGCGGGACAAGCACAGATACGCAGTATTTT
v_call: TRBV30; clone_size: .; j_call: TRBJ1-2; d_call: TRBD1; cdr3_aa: CAWSQQGARGYTF; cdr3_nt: TGTGCCTGGAGTCAACAGGGGGCGCGGGGCTACACCTTC
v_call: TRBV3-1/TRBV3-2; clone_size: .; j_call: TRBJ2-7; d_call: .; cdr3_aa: CASSQVTREQYF; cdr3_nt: TGTGCCAGCAGCCAAGTCACGCGTGAGCAGTACTTC
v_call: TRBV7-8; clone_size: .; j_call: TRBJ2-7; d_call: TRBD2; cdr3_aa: CASSLTGTGGLLDEQYF; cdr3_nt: TGTGCCAGCAGCTTGACCGGGACGGGGGGGCTTTTGGACGAGCAGTACTTC
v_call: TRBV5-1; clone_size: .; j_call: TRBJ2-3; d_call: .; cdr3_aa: CASSLIGRVPDTQYF; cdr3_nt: TGCGCCAGCAGCTTGATAGGGCGCGTCCCAGATACGCAGTATTTT
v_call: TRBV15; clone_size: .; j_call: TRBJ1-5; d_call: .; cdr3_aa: CATSRALRPQHF; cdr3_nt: TGTGCCACCAGCAGAGCCCTCCGGCCCCAGCATTTT
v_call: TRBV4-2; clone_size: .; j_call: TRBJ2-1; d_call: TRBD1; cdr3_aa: CASSQMDRSDNEQFF; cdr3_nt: TGTGCCAGCAGCCAAATGGACAGGTCAGACAATGAGCAGTTCTTC
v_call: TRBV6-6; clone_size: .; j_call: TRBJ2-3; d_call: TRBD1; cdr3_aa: CASKEGTGGTDTQYF; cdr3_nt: TGTGCCAGCAAGGAAGGGACAGGGGGTACAGATACGCAGTATTTT
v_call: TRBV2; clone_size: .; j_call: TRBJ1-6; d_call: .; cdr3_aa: CASIWDTPPLHF; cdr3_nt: TGTGCCAGCATCTGGGATACTCCACCCCTCCACTTT
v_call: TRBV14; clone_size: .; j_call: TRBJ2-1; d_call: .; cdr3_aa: CASSSGWGDYNEQFF; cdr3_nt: TGTGCCAGCAGCTCGGGGTGGGGGGACTACAATGAGCAGTTCTTC
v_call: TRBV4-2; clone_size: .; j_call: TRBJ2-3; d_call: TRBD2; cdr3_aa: CASSHGGLAGDTQYF; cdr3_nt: TGTGCCAGCAGCCACGGTGGACTAGCCGGAGATACGCAGTATTTT
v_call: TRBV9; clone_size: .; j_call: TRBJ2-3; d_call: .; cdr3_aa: CASSRGLDTDTQYF; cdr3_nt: TGTGCCAGCAGCCGAGGACTGGACACAGATACGCAGTATTTT
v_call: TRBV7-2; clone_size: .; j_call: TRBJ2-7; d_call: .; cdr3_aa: CASSLAHLASYEQYF; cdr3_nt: TGTGCCAGCAGCTTAGCGCATCTAGCCTCCTACGAGCAGTACTTC
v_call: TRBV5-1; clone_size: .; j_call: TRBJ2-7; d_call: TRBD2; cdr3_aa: CASSWVGGILAGGPYEQYF; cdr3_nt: TGCGCCAGCAGCTGGGTGGGGGGGATACTAGCGGGAGGCCCTTACGAGCAGTACTTC
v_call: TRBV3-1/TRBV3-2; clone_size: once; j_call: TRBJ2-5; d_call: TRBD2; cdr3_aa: CASAGLAGEETQYF; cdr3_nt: TGTGCCAGCGCTGGACTAGCGGGAGAAGAGACCCAGTACTTC
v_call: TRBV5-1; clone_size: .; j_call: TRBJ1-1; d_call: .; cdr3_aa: CASSLASRSGPITEAFF; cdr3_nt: TGCGCCAGCAGCTTGGCATCCCGATCCGGCCCAATCACTGAAGCTTTCTTT
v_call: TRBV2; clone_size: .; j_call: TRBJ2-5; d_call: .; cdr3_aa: CASSDSETQYF; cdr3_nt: TGTGCCAGCAGTGATTCTGAGACCCAGTACTTC
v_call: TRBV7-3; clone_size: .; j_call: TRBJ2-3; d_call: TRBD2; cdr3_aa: CASSTGTSGRDTQYF; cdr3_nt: TGTGCCAGCAGCACCGGGACTAGCGGGCGGGATACGCAGTATTTT
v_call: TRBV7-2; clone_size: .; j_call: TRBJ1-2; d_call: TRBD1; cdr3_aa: CASTLTGDYGYTF; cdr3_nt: TGTGCCAGCACCCTAACAGGGGACTATGGCTACACCTTC
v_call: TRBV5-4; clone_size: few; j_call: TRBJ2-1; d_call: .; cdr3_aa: CASSHDSAQGYNEQFF; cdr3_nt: TGTGCCAGCAGTCACGATAGCGCCCAGGGGTACAATGAGCAGTTCTTC
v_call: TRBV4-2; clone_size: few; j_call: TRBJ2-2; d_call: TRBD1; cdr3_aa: CASSQDRDRATFGGELFF; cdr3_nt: TGTGCCAGCAGCCAGGACCGGGACAGGGCCACCTTTGGCGGGGAGCTGTTTTTT
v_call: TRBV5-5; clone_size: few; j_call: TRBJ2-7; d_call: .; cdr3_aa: CASSLQPSRGYEQYF; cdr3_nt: TGTGCCAGCAGCTTGCAGCCTTCTAGGGGTTACGAGCAGTACTTC
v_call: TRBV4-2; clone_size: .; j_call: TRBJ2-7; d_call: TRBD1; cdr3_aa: CASSHDPGQGSEQYF; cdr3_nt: TGTGCCAGCAGCCATGATCCGGGACAGGGTTCCGAGCAGTACTTC
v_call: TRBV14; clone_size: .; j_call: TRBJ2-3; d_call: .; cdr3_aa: CASSQATDTQYF; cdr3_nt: TGTGCCAGCAGCCAAGCGACAGATACGCAGTATTTT
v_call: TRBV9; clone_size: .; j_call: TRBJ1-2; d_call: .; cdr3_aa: CASSVEGRDQYGYTF; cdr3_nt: TGTGCCAGCAGCGTAGAAGGGAGGGACCAGTATGGCTACACCTTC
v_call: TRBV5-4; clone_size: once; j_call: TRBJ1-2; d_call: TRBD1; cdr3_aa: CASSEGQGNGGYTF; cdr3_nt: TGTGCCAGCAGCGAGGGACAGGGGAACGGTGGCTACACCTTC
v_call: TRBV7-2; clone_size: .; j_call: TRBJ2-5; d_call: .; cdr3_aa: CASSLVSGPGETQYF; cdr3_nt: TGTGCCAGCAGCTTAGTGTCAGGACCGGGAGAGACCCAGTACTTC
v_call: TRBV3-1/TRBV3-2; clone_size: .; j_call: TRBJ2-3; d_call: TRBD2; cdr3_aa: CASSPSGRALTDTQYF; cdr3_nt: TGTGCCAGCAGCCCTAGCGGGAGGGCCCTCACAGATACGCAGTATTTT
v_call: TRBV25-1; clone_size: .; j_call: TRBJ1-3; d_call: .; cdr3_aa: CASSEAGDQGNTIYF; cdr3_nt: TGTGCCAGCAGTGAAGCAGGAGATCAAGGAAACACCATATATTTT
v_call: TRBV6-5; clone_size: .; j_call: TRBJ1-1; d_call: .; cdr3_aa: CASLKRGNTEAFF; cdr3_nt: TGTGCCAGCTTAAAGAGGGGGAACACTGAAGCTTTCTTT
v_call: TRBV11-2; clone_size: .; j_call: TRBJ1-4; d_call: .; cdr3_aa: CASSLRTHEKLFF; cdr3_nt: TGTGCCAGCAGCCTTAGGACCCATGAAAAACTGTTTTTT
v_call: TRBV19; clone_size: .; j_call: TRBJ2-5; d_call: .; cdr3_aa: CASSVQETQYF; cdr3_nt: TGTGCCAGTAGTGTCCAAGAGACCCAGTACTTC
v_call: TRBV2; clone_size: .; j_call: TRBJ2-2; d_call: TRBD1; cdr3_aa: CASSYRTGAGELFF; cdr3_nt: TGTGCCAGCAGCTATCGGACAGGGGCCGGGGAGCTGTTTTTT
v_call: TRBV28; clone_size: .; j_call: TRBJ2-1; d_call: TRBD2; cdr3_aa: CASSGSSGWDEQFF; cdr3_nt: TGTGCCAGCAGTGGGTCTAGCGGTTGGGATGAGCAGTTCTTC
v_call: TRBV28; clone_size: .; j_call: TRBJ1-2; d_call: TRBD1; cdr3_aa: CASKPPGQLYGYTF; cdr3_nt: TGTGCCAGCAAACCGCCGGGACAGTTATATGGCTACACCTTC
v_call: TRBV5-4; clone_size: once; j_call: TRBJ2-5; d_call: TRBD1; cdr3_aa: CASSTGTGEETQYF; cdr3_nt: TGTGCCAGCAGCACCGGGACAGGAGAAGAGACCCAGTACTTC
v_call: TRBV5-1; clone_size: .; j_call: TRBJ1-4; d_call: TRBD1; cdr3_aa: CASSTSPGGMRGEKLFF; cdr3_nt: TGCGCCAGCAGCACCTCTCCAGGGGGCATGAGAGGTGAAAAACTGTTTTTT
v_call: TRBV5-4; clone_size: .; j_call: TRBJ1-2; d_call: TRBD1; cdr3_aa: CASSTEPGQGPRGYTF; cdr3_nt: TGTGCCAGCAGCACAGAGCCGGGACAGGGCCCCCGGGGCTACACCTTC
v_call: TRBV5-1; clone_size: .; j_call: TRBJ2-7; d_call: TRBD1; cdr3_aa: CASRATGVNPFEQYF; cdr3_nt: TGCGCCAGCAGAGCGACAGGGGTCAACCCGTTTGAGCAGTACTTC
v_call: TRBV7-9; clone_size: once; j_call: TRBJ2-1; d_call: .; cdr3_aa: CASSLASLKGDEQFF; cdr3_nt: TGTGCCAGCAGCTTAGCGTCATTGAAGGGGGATGAGCAGTTCTTC
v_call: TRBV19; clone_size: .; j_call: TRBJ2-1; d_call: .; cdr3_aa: CALRGSGSYNEQFF; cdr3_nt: TGTGCCCTAAGAGGGAGTGGCTCCTACAATGAGCAGTTCTTC
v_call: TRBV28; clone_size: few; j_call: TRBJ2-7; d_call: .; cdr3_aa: CASSFSPGPSYEQYF; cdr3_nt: TGTGCCAGCAGTTTCTCCCCAGGGCCCTCCTACGAGCAGTACTTC
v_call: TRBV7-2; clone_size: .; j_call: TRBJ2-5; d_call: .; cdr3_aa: CASSLALRSWVGETQYF; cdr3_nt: TGTGCCAGCAGCTTAGCGCTGCGGAGTTGGGTGGGAGAGACCCAGTACTTC
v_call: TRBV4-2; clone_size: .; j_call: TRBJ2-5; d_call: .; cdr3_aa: CASSQDGGNPLKTQYF; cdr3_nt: TGTGCCAGCAGCCAAGACGGCGGGAACCCCTTGAAGACCCAGTACTTC
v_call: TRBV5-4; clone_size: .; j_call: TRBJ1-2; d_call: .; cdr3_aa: CASNPVGSENDYTF; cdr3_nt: TGTGCCAGCAATCCGGTTGGAAGTGAGAATGACTACACCTTC
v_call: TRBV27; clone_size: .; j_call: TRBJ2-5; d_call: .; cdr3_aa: CASSYGRHYQETQYF; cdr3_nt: TGTGCCAGCAGTTACGGACGCCACTACCAAGAGACCCAGTACTTC
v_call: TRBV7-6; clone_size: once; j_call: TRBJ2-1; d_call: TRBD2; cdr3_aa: CASSRLAATYNEQFF; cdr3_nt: TGTGCCAGCAGCCGACTAGCGGCTACCTACAATGAGCAGTTCTTC
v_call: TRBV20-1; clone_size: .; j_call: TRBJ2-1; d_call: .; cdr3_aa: CSASRQGGTEQFF; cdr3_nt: TGCAGTGCTAGTCGGCAGGGAGGTACTGAGCAGTTCTTC
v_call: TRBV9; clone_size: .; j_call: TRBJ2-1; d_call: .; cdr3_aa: CASSVGDNEQFF; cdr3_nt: TGTGCCAGCAGCGTTGGAGATAATGAGCAGTTCTTC
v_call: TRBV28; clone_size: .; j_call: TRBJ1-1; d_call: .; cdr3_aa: CASILNTEAFF; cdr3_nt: TGTGCCAGCATCCTGAACACTGAAGCTTTCTTT
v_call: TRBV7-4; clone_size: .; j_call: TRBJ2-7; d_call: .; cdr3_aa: CASSAGSGANEQYF; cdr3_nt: TGTGCCAGCAGCGCAGGGTCCGGCGCCAACGAGCAGTACTTC
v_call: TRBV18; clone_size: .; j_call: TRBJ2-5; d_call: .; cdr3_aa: CASSQLGRETQYF; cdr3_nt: TGTGCCAGCTCACAGCTGGGAAGGGAGACCCAGTACTTC
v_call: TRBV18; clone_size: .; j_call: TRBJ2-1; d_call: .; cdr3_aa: CASSPSGDEQFF; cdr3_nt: TGTGCCAGCTCACCATCGGGTGATGAGCAGTTCTTC